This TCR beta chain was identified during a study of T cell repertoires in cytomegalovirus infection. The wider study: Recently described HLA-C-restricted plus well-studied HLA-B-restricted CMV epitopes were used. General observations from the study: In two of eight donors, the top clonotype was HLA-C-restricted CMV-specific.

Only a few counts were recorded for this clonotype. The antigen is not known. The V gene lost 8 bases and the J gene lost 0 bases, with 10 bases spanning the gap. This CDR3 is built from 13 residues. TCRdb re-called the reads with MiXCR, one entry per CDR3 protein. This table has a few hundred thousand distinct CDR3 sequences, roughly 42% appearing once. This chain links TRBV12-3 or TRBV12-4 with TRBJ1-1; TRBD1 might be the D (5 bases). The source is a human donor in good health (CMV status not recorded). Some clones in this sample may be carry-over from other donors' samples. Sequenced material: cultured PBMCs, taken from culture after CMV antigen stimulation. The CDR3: CASSGQMNTEAFF. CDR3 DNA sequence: TGTGCCAGCTCCGGACAAATGAACACTGAAGCTTTCTTT.